This T cell receptor beta chain derives from a study of vaccination effects on CD4 cells after COVID-19. Findings and limits, study-wide: Among infection- and vaccine-induced clones, marked clonal contraction occurred late after vaccination. Nearly all vaccine-induced clones in healthy recipients recognized only SARS-CoV-2. Small numbers of convalescent patients limited the study. It also lacked early post-infection timepoints.

This clone was detected once. Its antigen is not identified. Germline V lookup: CDR1 SGHNT, CDR2 YYREEE (reference sequence). This CDR3 spans 13 amino acids. The V and J ends lost 2 bases and 4 bases respectively, with 8 bases between them. Assay: immunoSEQ multiplex PCR; the TCRdb copy retains only in-frame clones and omits some. The profile shows about 27,000 clones, under 75% of them singletons. Using viral peptide pools, the ViraFEST assay grew out antigen-specific CD4+ T cells prior to sequencing. The authors isolated CD4+ T cells after about eleven days of culture. Having tested negative for nucleocapsid antibodies, the vaccine recipients showed no prior SARS-CoV-2 infection. In culture with around 10 IU/ml IL-2 and roughly 9.7 ug/ml peptides, PBMC were grown at 1.5 million to 2.5 million per well.

The sequenced sample was CD4+ T cells from PBMCs cultured with SARS-CoV-2 spike peptides, obtained before COVID-19 vaccination. The chain employs TRBV5-4 and TRBJ2-3; D is unclear. The sequence derives from a human donor who received a COVID-19 vaccine. In DNA, the CDR3 is TGTGCCAGCAGCTTTTTTTCCGCAGATACGCAGTATTTT. As protein: CASSFFSADTQYF.